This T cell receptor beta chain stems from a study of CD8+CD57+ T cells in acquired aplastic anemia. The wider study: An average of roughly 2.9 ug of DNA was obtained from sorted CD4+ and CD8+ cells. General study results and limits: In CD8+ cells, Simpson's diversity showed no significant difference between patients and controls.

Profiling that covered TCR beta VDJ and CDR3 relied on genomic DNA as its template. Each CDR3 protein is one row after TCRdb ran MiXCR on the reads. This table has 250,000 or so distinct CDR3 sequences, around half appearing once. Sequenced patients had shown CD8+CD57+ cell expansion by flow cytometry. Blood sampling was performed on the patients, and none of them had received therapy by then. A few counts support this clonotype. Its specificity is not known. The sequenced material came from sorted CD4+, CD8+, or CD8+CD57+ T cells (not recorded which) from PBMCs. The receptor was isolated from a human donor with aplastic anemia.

This CDR3 reads CASRTGNQPQHF. Written as DNA, the CDR3 is TGTGCCAGCAGGACAGGCAATCAGCCCCAGCATTTT. The V and J genes are TRBV2 and TRBJ1-5, with D maybe TRBD1 (5 bases). The CDR3 loop spans 12 amino acids. Germline CDR1 reads SNHLY; CDR2 reads FYNNEI. V was cut by 6 bases and J by 2 bases, with 5 bases left in between.